A single sample gave rise to the 7 T cell receptor beta chains below, sequenced in a study of early T cells in non-severe SARS-CoV-2 infection (dated by TCRdb to the early 2020s). Receptor amplification or capture employed 5' RACE. This sample was sequenced with a NextSeq 500. TCRdb cleaned the public reads at Q25 with fastp, built clones with MiXCR and kept in-frame beta chains. Merged by CDR3 protein, the rows form single entries marked with the most common genes and DNA. The sample contains tens of thousands of distinct CDR3 sequences, about 12% of them found a single time. The top ten hold 1.3% of the sample. The specimen was whole blood. The receptors stem from an adult who was a healthcare worker with PCR-confirmed SARS-CoV-2 infection or an uninfected control (not recorded which).

Many counts were recorded for this clonotype. The chain recombines TRBV7-9 with TRBJ2-7, with D hard to call. The CDR3 contains 14 residues. The V gene's germline CDR1 is SEHNR and CDR2 FQNEAQ (reference sequence). The ends were cut back, 5 bases at V and 1 base at J, with 12 bases in the middle. This CDR3 reads CASSPLGYSYEQYF. CDR3 nucleotides: TGTGCCAGCAGCCCGCTGGGGTATTCCTACGAGCAGTACTTC.

This clonotype was recorded many times. V is TRBV7-9 and J is TRBJ2-3; 7 bases match TRBD2. The ends lost 2 bases at V and 2 bases at J; junction bases unmatched: 13. The CDR3 consists of 18 residues. The V gene's germline CDR1 is SEHNR and CDR2 FQNEAQ (reference sequence). The CDR3 loop reads CASSLPPFAGEDTDTQYF. The CDR3 bases are TGTGCCAGCAGCTTACCTCCCTTTGCGGGGGAAGACACAGATACGCAGTATTTT.

This clonotype was counted at least ten times. The chain recombines TRBV7-2 with TRBJ1-1; 8 positions match TRBD1. V lost 5 bases, J lost 5 bases, and 7 bases stayed unmatched. The CDR3 runs to 14 residues. Germline V gives CDR1 SGHTA, CDR2 FQGNSA. The CDR3 DNA sequence: TGTGCCAGCAGCCCCAGGGGGCGCGAGACTGAAGCTTTCTTT. Translation: CASSPRGRETEAFF.

This clonotype has ten or more counts. The CDR3 loop is CASSLRDPSRSTDTQYF. The CDR3 DNA is TGTGCCAGCAGCTTGAGGGACCCCTCTAGAAGCACAGATACGCAGTATTTT. The V and J genes are TRBV7-6 and TRBJ2-3, with D tentatively TRBD1 or TRBD2 (5 bases each). Trimming stripped 3 bases from V and 0 bases from J, with 16 bases between. The germline gives CDR1 SGHVS, CDR2 FNYEAQ. CDR3 size: 17 residues.

This clonotype came up many times. V and J are TRBV9 and TRBJ2-1, with D perhaps matching TRBD1 (6 bases). V was clipped by 2 bases and J by 1 base, with 13 bases between them. Germline V gene sequence: CDR1 SGDLS, CDR2 YYNGEE. The CDR3 loop spans 16 amino acids. CDR3 sequence: CASSVRTRGSYNEQFF. DNA of the CDR3: TGTGCCAGCAGCGTGAGGACAAGGGGGTCCTACAATGAGCAGTTCTTC.

This chain links TRBV28 with TRBJ2-1, with a weak D call TRBD2 (5 bases). CDR1 MDHEN and CDR2 SYDVKM come from the germline V gene. Trimming left V 6 bases short and J 2 bases short, with 14 bases between. The CDR3 extends over 15 amino acids. The CDR3 DNA reads TGTGCCAGCAGGATGGACTTGGAGACCTACAATGAGCAGTTCTTC. This codes for CASRMDLETYNEQFF.

This clonotype was seen ten or more times. The genes are TRBV2 and TRBJ2-7, with D perhaps matching TRBD2 (6 bases). The CDR3 sequence is 13 residues long. Germline V CDR1 and CDR2: SNHLY, FYNNEI. The V end was cut by 8 bases, the J end by 2 bases, with 13 bases between. CDR3 in amino acids: CASSGLAPYEQYF. Written as DNA, the CDR3 is TGTGCCAGCTCGGGGCTAGCGCCCTACGAGCAGTACTTC. The whole variable domain, filled in from reference TRBV2 and TRBJ2-7, reads EPEVTQTPSHQVTQMGQEVILRCVPISNHLYFYWYRQILGQKVEFLVSFYNNEISEKSEIFDDQFSVERPDGSNFTLKIRSTKLEDSAMYFCASSGLAPYEQYFGPGTRLTVT.